This T cell receptor beta chain originates from a study of cytomegalovirus exposure and HLA in healthy donors. General study results and limits: Specificity of three CMV-associated chains for CMV antigens was verified in vitro.

Note on this clone: Its antigen remains unknown.

PCR primers comprised 60 Vbeta and 13 Jbeta primers. Assay used: immunoSEQ multiplex PCR; TCRdb lists only in-frame clones, some missing. The data hold approximately 70,000 clones, with less than 85% observed a single time. Whereas donors were nominally healthy upon sampling, unrecorded immune exposures were probable. The CDR3 has 14 residues. From germline, CDR1 is SNHLY and CDR2 FYNNEI. Trimming cost V 5 bases and J 3 bases, with 11 bases left between them. The sequencing input was PBMCs. This chain uses TRBV2 with TRBJ1-5, with D possibly matching TRBD1 (5 bases). The receptor comes from a woman between 45 and 65 years old in good health and CMV-seropositive. CDR3 sequence reads: CASSNPGNNQPQHF. DNA for the CDR3: TGTGCCAGCAGTAATCCAGGGAACAATCAGCCCCAGCATTTT.